This entry lists 5 T cell receptor beta chains sequenced from one sample in a study of cytomegalovirus exposure and HLA in healthy donors. Data came from immunoSEQ multiplex PCR; TCRdb stores just in-frame clones and leaves some out. The sample records 220,000 or so clones, 80% to 85% being singletons. What was sequenced was PBMCs. The receptors derive from a woman in her twenties or thirties in good health and CMV-seropositive.

V gene TRBV19 combines with J gene TRBJ1-1; TRBD1 is a possible D gene (5 bases). This CDR3 has 13 amino acids. Germline assignment: CDR1 LNHDA and CDR2 SQIVND (reference sequence). The ends were cut back, 5 bases at V and 4 bases at J, with 11 bases in the middle. CDR3 DNA sequence: TGTGCCAGTAGTGCACAGGCGCGCACTGAAGCTTTCTTT. This translates into CASSAQARTEAFF.

The chain is built from TRBV6-6 and TRBJ2-5; a possible D gene is TRBD2 (7 bases). Germline CDR1 MNHNY, CDR2 SVGAGI (reference sequence). V shed 10 bases and J shed 4 bases, with 19 bases lying between them. The CDR3 runs 14 residues. The CDR3 DNA reads as TGTGCCACCCAGTCGGGGGGCACGGGAGAGACCCAGTACTTC. Translation: CATQSGGTGETQYF.

The V call is TRBV4-3, the J call TRBJ1-1; no clear D. The CDR3 has 14 amino acids. Germline values: CDR1 LGHNA, CDR2 YSLEER. V was cut by 1 base and J by 3 bases, with 9 bases left in between. Here the CDR3 DNA reads TGCGCCAGCAGCCAAGGGGCGGAGGACACTGAAGCTTTCTTT. It encodes CASSQGAEDTEAFF.

The rearrangement links TRBV6-4 to TRBJ2-3; TRBD1 or TRBD2 may be the D gene (5 bases each). This CDR3 region has 14 residues. Trimming removed 3 bases at V and 5 bases at J, with 12 bases between. Germline CDR1 MRHNA, CDR2 SNTAGT. The CDR3: CASSDGGLRDTQYF. The CDR3 nucleotides read TGTGCCAGCAGTGATGGGGGTCTTCGAGATACGCAGTATTTT.

This clone was seen a single time. This chain connects TRBV5-4 to TRBJ1-2; 7 bases agree with TRBD1. J gave up 3 bases and V 0 bases, and 2 bases lay outside the gene matches. This CDR3 has 14 residues. Germline values: CDR1 SGHNT, CDR2 YYREEE (reference sequence). CDR3 region: CASSLGGGDYGYTF. The DNA for the CDR3 is TGTGCCAGCAGCTTGGGAGGGGGCGACTATGGCTACACCTTC.